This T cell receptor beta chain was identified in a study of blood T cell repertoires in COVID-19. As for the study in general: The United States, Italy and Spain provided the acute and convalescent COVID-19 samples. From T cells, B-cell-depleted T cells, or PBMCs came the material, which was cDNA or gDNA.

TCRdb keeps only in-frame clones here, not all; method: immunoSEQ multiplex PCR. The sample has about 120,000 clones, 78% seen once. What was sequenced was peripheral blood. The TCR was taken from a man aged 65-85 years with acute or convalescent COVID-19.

Here the CDR3 DNA reads TGTGCTAGTGGTACGGGACAGGGCGATCAGCCCCAGCATTTT. As protein: CASGTGQGDQPQHF. The rearrangement links TRBV12-5 to TRBJ1-5; 9 bases fit TRBD1. The V segment lost 5 bases and the J segment 5 bases; nucleotides outside the gene matches: 4. This CDR3 has 14 residues. Looked up from germline, CDR1 is LGHNT and CDR2 is FRNRAP. The variable domain in full, with the rest retrieved from reference TRBV12-5 and TRBJ1-5, is DARVTQTPRHKVTEMGQEVTMRCQPILGHNTVFWYRQTMMQGLELLAYFRNRAPLDDSGMPKDRFSAEMPDATLATLKIQPSEPRDSAVYFCASGTGQGDQPQHFGDGTRLSIL.